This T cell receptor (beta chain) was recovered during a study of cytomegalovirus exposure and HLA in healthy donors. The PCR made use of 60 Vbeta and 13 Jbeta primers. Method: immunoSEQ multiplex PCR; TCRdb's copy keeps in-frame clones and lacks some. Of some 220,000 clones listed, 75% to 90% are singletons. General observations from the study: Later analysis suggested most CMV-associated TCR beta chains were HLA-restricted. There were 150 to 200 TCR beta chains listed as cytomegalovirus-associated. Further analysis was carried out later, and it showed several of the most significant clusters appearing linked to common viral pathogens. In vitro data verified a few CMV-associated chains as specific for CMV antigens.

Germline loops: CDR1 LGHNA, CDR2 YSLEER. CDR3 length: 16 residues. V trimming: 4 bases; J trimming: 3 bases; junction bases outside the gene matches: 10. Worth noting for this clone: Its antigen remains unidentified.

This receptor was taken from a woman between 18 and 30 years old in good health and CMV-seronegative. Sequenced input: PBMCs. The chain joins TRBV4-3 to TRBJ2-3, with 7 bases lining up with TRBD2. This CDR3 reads CASSPWEGGLTDTQYF. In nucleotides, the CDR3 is TGCGCCAGCAGCCCCTGGGAGGGAGGCTTGACAGATACGCAGTATTTT.